What follows are 17 T cell receptor beta chains derived from one specimen sequenced in a study of cytomegalovirus exposure and HLA in healthy donors. Vbeta (60) and Jbeta (13) primers were used in the PCR. Assay: immunoSEQ multiplex PCR; the TCRdb copy retains only in-frame clones and omits some. The data contain 90,000 to 150,000 clones, around 63% of them singletons. Sequencing was carried out using PBMCs. The receptors come from a man aged 35 to 55 in good health and CMV-seropositive.

A note on this clone: A read error is the likely source, as a far larger clone sits one nucleotide away. The chain is built from TRBV11-2 and TRBJ1-2; D is perhaps TRBD1 (5 bases). The ends were cut back, 4 bases at V and 4 bases at J, with 16 bases in the middle. The CDR3 is made up of 15 amino acids. Germline CDR1 reads SGHAT; CDR2 reads FQNNGV. This chain's CDR3 is CASSWSGGSPYGYTF. The CDR3 DNA sequence: TGTGCCAGCAGCTGGAGCGGGGGGTCACCCTATGGCTACACCTTC.

There are a few counts of this clone. V is TRBV4-1 and J is TRBJ2-2; D remains ambiguous. This CDR3 comprises 12 residues. Germline V gives CDR1 MGHRA, CDR2 YSYEKL. Trimming pared 2 bases from V and 7 bases from J, leaving 5 bases between. In DNA form, the CDR3 reads TGCGCCAGCAGCCAATTACTCGGGGAGCTGTTTTTT. Its protein product is CASSQLLGELFF.

The V call is TRBV5-1, the J call TRBJ2-5; 9 bases are a match to TRBD1. The germline CDR1 and CDR2 sequences are SGHRS and YFSETQ. CDR3 size: 15 residues. The junction had 9 bases not matched to a gene; V was cut back by 5 bases and J by 4 bases. Written as DNA, the CDR3 is TGCGCCAGCAGACCCACAGGGGGCGGAGGAGAGACCCAGTACTTC. Protein product: CASRPTGGGGETQYF.

The chain uses TRBV6-6 and TRBJ2-1, with 8 positions matching TRBD1. This CDR3 contains 13 residues. Per the germline V gene, CDR1 is MNHNY and CDR2 is SVGAGI (reference sequence). Trimming cost V 7 bases and J 7 bases; bases outside gene matches: 6. CDR3 protein: CASTGQGENEQFF. For the CDR3, the DNA is TGTGCCAGCACTGGACAGGGTGAAAATGAGCAGTTCTTC.

This chain joins TRBV7-8 and TRBJ2-2; 11 bases agree with TRBD1. Trimming at V came to 6 bases and at J to 4 bases, leaving 4 bases not matched to a gene. This CDR3 spans 15 amino acids. Germline V gene lookup returns CDR1 SGHVS and CDR2 FQNEAQ. CDR3 region: CASRTGTGGTGELFF. In DNA, the CDR3 is TGTGCCAGCAGAACCGGGACAGGGGGCACCGGGGAGCTGTTTTTT. Variable domain in full (rest from reference TRBV7-8 and TRBJ2-2): GAGVSQSPRYKVAKRGQDVALRCDPISGHVSLFWYQQALGQGPEFLTYFQNEAQLDKSGLPSDRFFAERPEGSVSTLKIQRTQQEDSAVYLCASRTGTGGTGELFFGEGSRLTVL.

CDR3 DNA sequence: TGTGCCAGCAGCTTAGCAGGAGCCATCTCCTACAATGAGCAGTTCTTC. Amino acids: CASSLAGAISYNEQFF. The chain carries TRBV11-1 and TRBJ2-1; no firm D call. V lost 0 bases, J lost 0 bases, and 9 bases lay in between. Germline lookup yields CDR1 SGHAT and CDR2 FQDESV (reference sequence). The CDR3 covers 16 residues.

V gene TRBV7-2 combines with J gene TRBJ1-6; D might be TRBD1 (5 bases). V lost 6 bases and J lost 0, with 12 bases in between. This CDR3 is built from 16 residues. CDR1 and CDR2 (germline): SGHTA, FQGNSA. The CDR3 bases are TGTGCCAGCAGGTCGACAGACACCTCCTATAATTCACCCCTCCACTTT. Amino acids: CASRSTDTSYNSPLHF.

The chain employs TRBV9 and TRBJ2-1; D not certain. The CDR3 is made up of 16 amino acids. The V gene's germline CDR1 is SGDLS and CDR2 YYNGEE. V lost 0 bases to trimming and J lost 4 bases, with 14 bases between them. CDR3 nucleotide sequence: TGTGCCAGCAGCGTAGTCGGGTCAATCCGGTACAATGAGCAGTTCTTC. Residues: CASSVVGSIRYNEQFF.

The rearrangement joins TRBV7-2 to TRBJ2-7; TRBD1 might be the D (6 bases). Germline V gives CDR1 SGHTA, CDR2 FQGNSA. CDR3 length: 14 amino acids. Trimming removed 3 bases from V and 0 bases from J, with 9 bases in between. Written as DNA, the CDR3 is TGTGCCAGCAGCTTCGGGACAATCTCCTACGAGCAGTACTTC. Translated: CASSFGTISYEQYF.

The J gene is TRBJ1-4, the V gene TRBV27; D remains ambiguous. The CDR3 runs 16 residues. Trimming took 5 bases from V and 4 from J, leaving 17 bases between them. Germline lookup yields CDR1 MNHEY and CDR2 SMNVEV (reference sequence). For the CDR3, the DNA is TGTGCCAGCAGTCCGAGGAGGGAGTTTAATAATGAAAAACTGTTTTTT. Protein product: CASSPRREFNNEKLFF. The variable domain in full, completed from reference TRBV27 and TRBJ1-4, reads EAQVTQNPRYLITVTGKKLTVTCSQNMNHEYMSWYRQDPGLGLRQIYYSMNVEVTDKGDVPEGYKVSRKEKRNFPLILESPSPNQTSLYFCASSPRREFNNEKLFFGSGTQLSVL.

V and J are TRBV6-1 and TRBJ2-7; 8 nucleotides match TRBD1. Germline CDR1 reads MNHNS; CDR2 reads SASEGT. The ends lost 3 bases at V and 0 bases at J; junction bases unmatched: 4. The CDR3 consists of 15 residues. CDR3 residues: CASSDQGASSYEQYF. The CDR3 DNA is TGTGCCAGCAGTGACCAGGGGGCCTCCTCCTACGAGCAGTACTTC.

This clone has at least ten counts. The V gene is TRBV29-1, the J gene TRBJ2-1; D might be TRBD2 (6 bases). Germline assignment: CDR1 SQVTM and CDR2 ANQGSEA. The CDR3 extends over 16 amino acids. V was shortened by 4 bases and J by 0 bases, with 16 bases between the two germline ends. In DNA form, the CDR3 reads TGCAGCGTTGTGGGGCGTCGGGACTCCTCCTACAATGAGCAGTTCTTC. It yields the protein CSVVGRRDSSYNEQFF.

The chain joins TRBV11-1 to TRBJ2-5; 10 bases line up with TRBD2. The junction had 10 bases not matched to a gene; V was cut back by 1 base and J by 5 bases. The CDR3 contains 17 residues. Per germline, CDR1 SGHAT and CDR2 FQDESV (reference sequence). The CDR3 reads CASSLDERGGEWETQYF. CDR3 coding DNA: TGTGCCAGCAGCTTAGACGAGCGGGGGGGCGAGTGGGAGACCCAGTACTTC.

This clone was seen a few times. The V call is TRBV6-1, the J call TRBJ2-7, with 7 bases that match TRBD1. The V and J ends lost 6 bases and 2 bases, in that order; junction bases with no gene match: 7. This CDR3 is built from 14 residues. Germline loops: CDR1 MNHNS, CDR2 SASEGT. CDR3 DNA: TGTGCCAGCAGCGAAACAGGGGTACCCTACGAGCAGTACTTC. Translated, it gives CASSETGVPYEQYF.

The chain joins TRBV29-1 to TRBJ2-6, with 8 bases lining up with TRBD1. Trimming cost V 4 bases and J 0 bases; bases outside gene matches: 5. This CDR3 contains 16 residues. CDR1 is SQVTM, CDR2 ANQGSEA, per germline. The CDR3 DNA sequence: TGCAGCGTTGGACAGGGGACAAGCTCTGGGGCCAACGTCCTGACTTTC. Protein sequence: CSVGQGTSSGANVLTF. Looking up the rest from reference TRBV29-1 and TRBJ2-6 gives the full variable domain: SAVISQKPSRDICQRGTSLTIQCQVDSQVTMMFWYRQQPGQSLTLIATANQGSEATYESGFVIDKFPISRPNLTFSTLTVSNMSPEDSSIYLCSVGQGTSSGANVLTFGAGSRLTVL.

CDR3 region: CASSLAREGVGNQPQHF. In DNA form, the CDR3 reads TGTGCCAGCAGCTTAGCGCGGGAGGGGGTAGGCAATCAGCCCCAGCATTTT. The V and J genes are TRBV7-9 and TRBJ1-5, with D tentatively TRBD1 (6 bases). CDR1 is SEHNR, CDR2 FQNEAQ, per germline (reference sequence). This CDR3 has 17 amino acids. Trimming shortened V by 0 bases and J by 2 bases, and 14 bases separated the two germline ends.

The chain recombines TRBV18 with TRBJ2-5, with TRBD2 matching 9 bases. The V segment lost 2 bases and the J segment 1 base; nucleotides outside the gene matches: 8. The germline CDR1 and CDR2 sequences are KGHSH and LQKENI. The CDR3 spans 17 residues. The CDR3 nucleotides are TGTGCCAGCTCACCAGGTTATAGCGGGGGAGGCCAAGAGACCCAGTACTTC. The encoded protein is CASSPGYSGGGQETQYF. The full variable domain, completed using reference TRBV18 and TRBJ2-5, is NAGVMQNPRHLVRRRGQEARLRCSPMKGHSHVYWYRQLPEEGLKFMVYLQKENIIDESGMPKERFSAEFPKEGPSILRIQQVVRGDSAAYFCASSPGYSGGGQETQYFGPGTRLLVL.